These T cell receptor beta chains were read from a single sample in a study of Ad26.COV2.S vaccination and SARS-CoV-2 variants. Measured with immunoSEQ multiplex PCR; TCRdb has only the in-frame clones, and not every one. This sample has 350,000 to 400,000 clones, with 88% found just once. Material: peripheral blood, obtained in a trial of Ad26.COV2.S vaccine versus placebo. All receptors derive from a person aged 18-65 years who received the Ad26.COV2.S COVID-19 vaccine or a placebo. CDR3s include the opening cysteine and the closing phenylalanine or tryptophan. Each record gives: V gene, J gene, clone size, D gene, CDR3 protein, CDR3 DNA. A D gene is named only where the DNA matches it firmly. Clone size is given for some rows only: seen once, a few or many times, or a class if the clone is expanded.

>TRBV5-8|TRBJ1-5|-|-
CASSLDGGQPQHF
TGTGCCAGCAGCTTGGATGGTGGCCAGCCCCAGCATTTT
>TRBV7-6|TRBJ2-5|-|-
CASSLGFVGEETQYF
TGTGCCAGCAGCTTAGGCTTCGTGGGGGAAGAGACCCAGTACTTC
>TRBV4-3|TRBJ2-7|-|-
CASSDLAGASYEQYF
TGCGCCAGCAGCGACCTGGCGGGGGCTTCCTACGAGCAGTACTTC
>TRBV4-1|TRBJ1-2|-|TRBD1
CASSPGTGSQQDYTF
TGCGCCAGCAGCCCGGGGACAGGGAGCCAGCAGGACTACACCTTC
>TRBV7-2|TRBJ1-1|-|-
CASSFDEGNTEAFF
TGTGCCAGCAGCTTCGACGAGGGGAACACTGAAGCTTTCTTT
>TRBV19|TRBJ2-3|-|TRBD2
CASSFGTSGGGDTQYF
TGTGCCAGTAGCTTTGGGACTAGCGGGGGGGGAGATACGCAGTATTTT
>TRBV7-9|TRBJ2-5|-|-
CASSSRDF
TGTGCCAGCAGCTCCCGGGACTTC
>TRBV6-5|TRBJ1-6|-|-
CATGQPNSPLHF
TGTGCGACCGGACAGCCTAATTCACCCCTCCACTTT
>TRBV10-3|TRBJ1-2|-|TRBD1
CAIREQGIGYGYTF
TGTGCCATCAGGGAACAGGGGATCGGCTATGGCTACACCTTC
>TRBV6-4|TRBJ1-2|-|-
CASSDIDKTYQGYTF
TGTGCCAGCAGTGATATAGACAAAACTTACCAAGGCTACACCTTC
>TRBV6-5|TRBJ1-1|-|TRBD1
CASRPPQGVKAFF
TGTGCCAGCAGACCTCCTCAGGGGGTCAAAGCTTTCTTT
>TRBV6-6|TRBJ1-4|-|-
CASSYSSGGNEKLFF
TGTGCCAGCAGTTACTCGAGCGGGGGTAATGAAAAACTGTTTTTT
>TRBV18|TRBJ2-7|-|TRBD1
CASSPQGAYEQYF
TGTGCCAGCTCGCCTCAGGGGGCTTACGAGCAGTACTTC
>TRBV15|TRBJ2-1|-|TRBD2
CATSRAPSGDYNEQFF
TGTGCCACCAGCAGAGCCCCTAGCGGGGACTACAATGAGCAGTTCTTC
>TRBV7-9|TRBJ2-5|-|TRBD2
CASSGKTGGAGETQYF
TGTGCCAGCAGCGGAAAGACCGGGGGGGCCGGAGAGACCCAGTACTTC
>TRBV11-2|TRBJ1-3|-|-
CASSFASFRGRLSGNTIYF
TGTGCCAGCAGCTTCGCAAGCTTCAGAGGACGGCTCTCTGGAAACACCATATATTTT
>TRBV10-1|TRBJ2-3|-|TRBD2
CASSESMRGGSTDTQYF
TGCGCCAGCAGTGAGTCGATGCGGGGGGGCAGCACAGATACGCAGTATTTT
>TRBV15|TRBJ1-3|-|-
CATSSQAGVLGNTIYF
TGTGCCACCAGCAGTCAGGCAGGGGTCCTTGGAAACACCATATATTTT
>TRBV7-9|TRBJ1-2|-|-
CASSLDPGNYGYTF
TGTGCCAGCAGCTTAGATCCGGGCAACTATGGCTACACCTTC
>TRBV11-2|TRBJ1-3|-|TRBD1
CASTNRDRGGNTIYF
TGTGCCAGCACTAACCGGGACAGGGGTGGAAACACCATATATTTT
>TRBV4-1|TRBJ2-3|-|TRBD1
CASSQIQGGTDTQYF
TGCGCCAGCAGCCAAATACAGGGGGGCACAGATACGCAGTATTTT
>TRBV10-3|TRBJ1-5|-|TRBD1
CAISERDREGNQPQHF
TGTGCCATCAGTGAGCGGGACAGGGAAGGGAATCAGCCCCAGCATTTT
>TRBV9|TRBJ1-6|-|-
CASSVGGVSPLHF
TGTGCCAGCAGCGTAGGAGGGGTCTCACCCCTCCACTTT
>TRBV7-2|TRBJ1-5|-|-
CASSLGRGQPQHF
TGTGCCAGCAGCTTGGGAAGGGGTCAGCCCCAGCATTTT
>TRBV11-2|TRBJ2-3|-|TRBD2
CASSLVASGGRDTQYF
TGTGCCAGCAGCTTAGTCGCTAGCGGGGGGAGGGATACGCAGTATTTT
>TRBV5-6|TRBJ2-6|-|-
CASTRGTANVLTF
TGTGCCAGCACCAGGGGGACTGCAAACGTCCTGACTTTC
>TRBV4-1|TRBJ1-1|once|TRBD1
CASSRPGQRSFYEAFF
TGCGCCAGCAGCCGCCCGGGACAGCGATCCTTCTATGAAGCTTTCTTT
>TRBV14|TRBJ1-2|-|-
CASSQGDGYGYTF
TGTGCCAGCAGCCAAGGAGATGGCTATGGCTACACCTTC